The present entry profiles one T cell receptor beta chain with its context. The antigen is undetermined. The same CDR3 can be traced to other DNA sequences in this sample. The germline V and J ends were trimmed by 3 bases and 2 bases, with 10 bases remaining between them. The germline CDR1 and CDR2 sequences are SGHTA and FQGNSA. This CDR3 spans 14 amino acids. These data originate in a study of graft-versus-host responses after intestinal transplantation. Study background: Tacrolimus and steroids were given for about three years to all recipients after anti-thymocyte globulin induction. General study findings and limits: Present in recipient marrow, GvH clones included some that appeared first in ileum or blood.

Clones were sequenced by immunoSEQ multiplex PCR, and TCRdb holds only the in-frame ones, with some missing. The sample has 3,500 to 4,000 clones, approximately 72% seen once. The graft tissue was processed, and this released both intraepithelial and lamina propria lymphocytes. This receptor was obtained from a human patient who received an intestinal transplant, so some T cells may come from the graft donor. The starting material was ileum tissue, obtained 1018 days after intestinal transplantation. V is TRBV7-2 and J is TRBJ2-5, with D possibly being TRBD2 (5 bases). CDR3 in DNA: TGTGCCAGCAGCTTTGGCGGGCCTCAAGAGACCCAGTACTTC. This encodes CASSFGGPQETQYF. The full variable domain, completed using reference TRBV7-2 and TRBJ2-5, is GAGVSQSPSNKVTEKGKDVELRCDPISGHTALYWYRQSLGQGLEFLIYFQGNSAPDKSGLPSDRFSAERTGGSVSTLTIQRTQQEDSAVYLCASSFGGPQETQYFGPGTRLLVL.